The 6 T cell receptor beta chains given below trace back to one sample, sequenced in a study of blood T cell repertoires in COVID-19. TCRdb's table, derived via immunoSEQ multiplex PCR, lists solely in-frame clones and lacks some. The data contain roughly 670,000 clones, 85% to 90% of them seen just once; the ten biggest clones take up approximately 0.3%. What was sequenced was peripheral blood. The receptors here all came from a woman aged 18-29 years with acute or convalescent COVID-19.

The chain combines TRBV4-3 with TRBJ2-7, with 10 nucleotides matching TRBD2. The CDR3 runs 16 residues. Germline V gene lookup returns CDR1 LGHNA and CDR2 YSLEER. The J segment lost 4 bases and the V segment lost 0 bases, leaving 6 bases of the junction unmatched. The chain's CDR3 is CASSQEYGTSVYEQYF. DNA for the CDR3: TGCGCCAGCAGCCAAGAATATGGGACTAGCGTGTACGAGCAGTACTTC.

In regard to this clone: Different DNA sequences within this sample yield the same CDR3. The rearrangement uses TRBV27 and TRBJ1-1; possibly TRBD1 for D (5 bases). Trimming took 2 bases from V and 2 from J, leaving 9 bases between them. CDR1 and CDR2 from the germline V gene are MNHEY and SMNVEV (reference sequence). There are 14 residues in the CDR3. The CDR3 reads CASSLGAGNTEAFF. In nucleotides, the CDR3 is TGTGCCAGCAGTTTAGGGGCTGGAAACACTGAAGCTTTCTTT.

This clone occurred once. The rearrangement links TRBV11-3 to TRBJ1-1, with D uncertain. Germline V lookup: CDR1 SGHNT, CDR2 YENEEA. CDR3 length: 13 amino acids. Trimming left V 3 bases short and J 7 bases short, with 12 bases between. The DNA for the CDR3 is TGTGCCAGCAGCTTTAACGGGGTTAATGAAGCTTTCTTT. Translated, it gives CASSFNGVNEAFF.

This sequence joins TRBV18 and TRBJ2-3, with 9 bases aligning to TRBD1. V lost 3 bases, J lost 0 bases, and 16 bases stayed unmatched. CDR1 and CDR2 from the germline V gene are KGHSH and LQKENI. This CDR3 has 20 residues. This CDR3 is CASSPTGQGGYSPSTDTQYF. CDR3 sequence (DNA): TGTGCCAGCTCACCGACGGGACAGGGTGGGTATTCTCCTAGCACAGATACGCAGTATTTT.

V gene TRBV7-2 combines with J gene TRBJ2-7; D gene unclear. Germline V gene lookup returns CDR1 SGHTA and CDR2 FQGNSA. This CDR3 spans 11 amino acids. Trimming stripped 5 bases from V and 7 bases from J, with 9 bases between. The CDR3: CASSQQREQYF. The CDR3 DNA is TGTGCCAGCAGCCAACAAAGAGAGCAGTACTTC.

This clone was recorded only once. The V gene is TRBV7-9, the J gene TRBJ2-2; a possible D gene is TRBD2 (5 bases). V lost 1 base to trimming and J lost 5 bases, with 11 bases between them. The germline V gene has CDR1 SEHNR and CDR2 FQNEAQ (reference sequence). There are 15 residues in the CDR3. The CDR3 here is CASSLGSGSTGELFF. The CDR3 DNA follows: TGTGCCAGCAGCTTAGGGTCGGGGTCGACCGGGGAGCTGTTTTTT.